The 27 T cell receptor beta chains below all came from one sample that was sequenced in a study of shared clonotypes between healthy human individuals. Data came from immunoSEQ multiplex PCR; TCRdb stores just in-frame clones and leaves some out. There are under 2,500,000 clones in the sample; roughly 95% occur only once, and roughly 0.13% lies in the top ten. Material: naive CD4+ T cells sorted from blood. As to subset: CD45RA+ positively selected. These receptors were collected from a man in his late teens or twenties in good health.

This chain connects TRBV5-1 to TRBJ1-1; D remains unclear. V lost 1 base and J lost 1, with 8 bases in between. CDR1 SGHRS and CDR2 YFSETQ come from the germline V gene. This CDR3 contains 14 residues. CDR3 sequence reads: CASSLREGNTEAFF. Written as DNA, the CDR3 is TGCGCCAGCAGCTTGAGGGAGGGGAACACTGAAGCTTTCTTT.

This sequence joins TRBV6-4 and TRBJ1-1, with D maybe TRBD1 (5 bases). CDR3 length: 13 residues. CDR1 MRHNA and CDR2 SNTAGT come from the germline V gene. V lost 5 bases and J lost 1, with 8 bases in between. Written as DNA, the CDR3 is TGTGCCAGCAGTCGGGACGGGAACACTGAAGCTTTCTTT. Protein product: CASSRDGNTEAFF.

A single count supports this clone. CDR3 coding DNA: TGTGCCAGTAGTACGGGAACAGCCTCTGGAAACACCATATATTTT. This translates into CASSTGTASGNTIYF. The chain has TRBV19 and TRBJ1-3; no clear D gene. There are 15 residues in the CDR3. V lost 4 bases to trimming and J lost 0 bases, with 10 bases between them. CDR1 and CDR2 from the germline V gene are LNHDA and SQIVND (reference sequence). Based on the CDR3 plus reference TRBV19 and TRBJ1-3, the full variable domain is DGGITQSPKYLFRKEGQNVTLSCEQNLNHDAMYWYRQDPGQGLRLIYYSQIVNDFQKGDIAEGYSVSREKKESFPLTVTSAQKNPTAFYLCASSTGTASGNTIYFGEGSWLTVV.

This chain joins TRBV11-2 and TRBJ2-3; 16 nucleotides match TRBD2. The CDR3 runs to 19 residues. Germline loops: CDR1 SGHAT, CDR2 FQNNGV. V lost 0 bases to trimming and J lost 3 bases; unmatched junction nucleotides: 6. This CDR3 reads CASSLDTGLAGGRTDTQYF. The CDR3 DNA reads as TGTGCCAGCAGCTTAGATACGGGACTAGCGGGGGGGCGGACAGATACGCAGTATTTT.

The V and J genes are TRBV7-2 and TRBJ1-2; a weak D match, TRBD1 (5 bases). Germline V gene lookup returns CDR1 SGHTA and CDR2 FQGNSA. The CDR3 consists of 14 residues. Trimming cost V 5 bases and J 4 bases, with 14 bases left between them. The CDR3: CASSHPGAAYGYTF. Here the CDR3 DNA reads TGTGCCAGCAGCCACCCCGGGGCAGCCTATGGCTACACCTTC. The variable domain in full, with the rest retrieved from reference TRBV7-2 and TRBJ1-2, is GAGVSQSPSNKVTEKGKDVELRCDPISGHTALYWYRQSLGQGLEFLIYFQGNSAPDKSGLPSDRFSAERTGGSVSTLTIQRTQQEDSAVYLCASSHPGAAYGYTFGSGTRLTVV.

V usage is TRBV7-6 and J usage is TRBJ2-7; perhaps D is TRBD1 or TRBD2 (5 bases each). The length of the CDR3 is 14 residues. V lost 5 bases to trimming and J lost 4 bases, with 15 bases between them. The germline V gene encodes CDR1 SGHVS and CDR2 FNYEAQ. CDR3 sequence (DNA): TGTGCCAGCAGCCCAGAGGGGTCCTCGTACGAGCAGTACTTC. Amino acid sequence: CASSPEGSSYEQYF.

The gene calls are TRBV18 and TRBJ1-1, with D perhaps matching TRBD1 (6 bases). This CDR3 is 14 amino acids long. CDR1 and CDR2 (germline): KGHSH, LQKENI. The V end lost 5 bases, the J end lost 2 bases, and 12 bases lay between the germline ends. The CDR3 is CASSVGTLNTEAFF. The CDR3 DNA reads TGTGCCAGCTCAGTCGGGACACTCAACACTGAAGCTTTCTTT.

The chain uses TRBV2 and TRBJ2-7; D is undetermined. CDR1 is SNHLY, CDR2 FYNNEI, per germline. Trimming shortened V by 6 bases and J by 3 bases, and 3 bases separated the two germline ends. There are 10 residues in the CDR3. Written as DNA, the CDR3 is TGTGCCAGCAGCTACTACGAGCAGTACTTC. Amino acid sequence: CASSYYEQYF. Looking up the rest from reference TRBV2 and TRBJ2-7 gives the full variable domain: EPEVTQTPSHQVTQMGQEVILRCVPISNHLYFYWYRQILGQKVEFLVSFYNNEISEKSEIFDDQFSVERPDGSNFTLKIRSTKLEDSAMYFCASSYYEQYFGPGTRLTVT.

This chain joins TRBV10-1 and TRBJ2-7; 9 bases line up with TRBD1. CDR1 and CDR2 from the germline V gene are WNHNN and SYGVQD (reference sequence). The CDR3 is made up of 14 amino acids. With 8 bases clipped from V and 2 bases from J, the junction kept 7 bases outside the gene matches. The CDR3, as DNA: TGCGCCAGCTGCGACAGGGGGTTCCCCTACGAGCAGTACTTC. Translated: CASCDRGFPYEQYF.

The chain recombines TRBV9 with TRBJ1-3; D is uncertain. V lost 4 bases and J 0 bases, leaving 17 bases between the germline ends. CDR1 is SGDLS and CDR2 is YYNGEE in the germline V gene. This CDR3 spans 17 amino acids. CDR3 residues: CASSFSLPDSSGNTIYF. CDR3 DNA sequence: TGTGCCAGCAGCTTTAGCCTGCCGGATTCCTCTGGAAACACCATATATTTT. Using reference TRBV9 and TRBJ1-3 for the parts outside the CDR3, the full variable domain is DSGVTQTPKHLITATGQRVTLRCSPRSGDLSVYWYQQSLDQGLQFLIQYYNGEERAKGNILERFSAQQFPDLHSELNLSSLELGDSALYFCASSFSLPDSSGNTIYFGEGSWLTVV.

The J gene is TRBJ1-1, the V gene TRBV2; D is ambiguous. The CDR3 contains 13 residues. The V gene's germline CDR1 is SNHLY and CDR2 FYNNEI. Trimming pared 4 bases from V and 1 base from J, leaving 7 bases between. CDR3 DNA: TGTGCCAGCAGTGGCGCAGCGAACACTGAAGCTTTCTTT. Residues: CASSGAANTEAFF. Complete variable domain (other parts from reference TRBV2 and TRBJ1-1): EPEVTQTPSHQVTQMGQEVILRCVPISNHLYFYWYRQILGQKVEFLVSFYNNEISEKSEIFDDQFSVERPDGSNFTLKIRSTKLEDSAMYFCASSGAANTEAFFGQGTRLTVV.

V gene TRBV6-1 combines with J gene TRBJ2-2; D gene ambiguous. Looked up from germline, CDR1 is MNHNS and CDR2 is SASEGT. V dropped 2 bases and J dropped 15 bases, with 13 bases sitting between them. The CDR3 is made up of 12 amino acids. The CDR3 sequence is CASSEPTTRMFF. The CDR3 bases are TGTGCCAGCAGTGAACCAACGACGAGGATGTTTTTT.

The chain uses TRBV14 and TRBJ2-2, with D uncertain. The germline CDR1 and CDR2 sequences are SGHDN and FVKESK. Trimming left V 2 bases short and J 5 bases short, with 6 bases between. The CDR3 length is 13 residues. The CDR3 nucleotides are TGTGCCAGCAGCCAACAACCGACCGGGGAGCTGTTTTTT. This translates into CASSQQPTGELFF.

The J gene is TRBJ2-2, the V gene TRBV6-1; 7 bases agree with TRBD1. CDR1 is MNHNS, CDR2 SASEGT, per germline. J gave up 5 bases and V 11 bases, and 11 bases lay outside the gene matches. The CDR3 runs 14 residues. The CDR3 loop is CASSTQGVTGELFF. The CDR3 DNA follows: TGTGCCTCGAGCACCCAGGGGGTTACCGGGGAGCTGTTTTTT.

A note on this clone: This sample includes further DNA sequences coding for the same CDR3. The chain joins TRBV19 to TRBJ2-7; 7 nucleotides line up with TRBD1. CDR3 length: 13 amino acids. Germline values: CDR1 LNHDA, CDR2 SQIVND (reference sequence). V was clipped by 6 bases and J by 0 bases; unmatched bases: 2. In nucleotides, the CDR3 is TGTGCCAGTAGGACAGGGAACTCCTACGAGCAGTACTTC. Its translation is CASRTGNSYEQYF.

The chain carries TRBV6-6 and TRBJ2-7; 9 bases align to TRBD2. V dropped 2 bases and J dropped 5; count of bases not matched to a gene: 10. Germline CDR1 reads MNHNY; CDR2 reads SVGAGI (reference sequence). The CDR3 consists of 16 residues. The CDR3, as DNA: TGTGCCAGCAGTTACCGAGCGGGAGGTGGGTCCCACGAGCAGTACTTC. Its protein product is CASSYRAGGGSHEQYF.

CDR3 coding DNA: TGTGCCAGCAGCCAAGATGGTCGGGGACTGGGTGCCTACGAGCAGTACTTC. Its translation is CASSQDGRGLGAYEQYF. The chain has TRBV4-2 and TRBJ2-7; TRBD2 might be the D (6 bases). Between the trimmed V and J ends, which lost 0 bases and 2 bases, there was a span of 17 bases. CDR3 length: 17 amino acids. Per the germline V gene, CDR1 is LGHNA and CDR2 is YNFKEQ.

The genes are TRBV11-2 and TRBJ1-6, with 12 bases lining up with TRBD1. The J segment lost 8 bases and the V segment lost 5 bases, leaving 7 bases of the junction unmatched. The CDR3 runs to 16 residues. Germline V gives CDR1 SGHAT, CDR2 FQNNGV. The CDR3 loop reads CASSPPWDRGHSPLHF. The CDR3 nucleotides read TGTGCCAGCAGCCCACCCTGGGACAGGGGGCATTCACCCCTCCACTTT.

The rearrangement uses TRBV10-3 and TRBJ1-1; D uncertain. V shed 8 bases and J shed 1 base, with 14 bases lying between them. The CDR3 is 14 residues long. Germline V gene lookup returns CDR1 ENHRY and CDR2 SYGVKD. The CDR3 sequence is CAIGIRTENTEAFF. As DNA, the CDR3 is TGTGCCATCGGAATCAGGACGGAGAACACTGAAGCTTTCTTT.

This clone was counted a single time. The chain uses TRBV2 and TRBJ1-6; D is ambiguous. CDR1 and CDR2 (germline): SNHLY, FYNNEI. Trimming took 1 base from V and 7 from J, leaving 11 bases between them. The CDR3 sequence is 15 residues long. The CDR3 loop is CASSEGRSRNSPLHF. The CDR3 DNA is TGTGCCAGCAGTGAAGGACGGTCTCGGAATTCACCCCTCCACTTT.

This chain connects TRBV6-1 to TRBJ2-2, with TRBD2 matching 8 bases. CDR3 length: 15 amino acids. V was pared by 4 bases and J by 6 bases, with 7 bases of the junction left unmatched. Germline CDR1 reads MNHNS; CDR2 reads SASEGT. The CDR3 DNA reads TGTGCCAGCAGTGGTTTAGCGGGAAGTGCCGGGGAGCTGTTTTTT. It yields the protein CASSGLAGSAGELFF.

The CDR3 is CASSSGQGQGYSPLHF. As DNA, the CDR3 is TGTGCCAGCAGTTCGGGACAGGGTCAAGGTTATTCACCCCTCCACTTT. The chain joins TRBV28 to TRBJ1-6, with 9 bases that match TRBD1. The CDR3 contains 16 residues. Germline assignment: CDR1 MDHEN and CDR2 SYDVKM. The J segment lost 8 bases and the V segment lost 4 bases, leaving 9 bases of the junction unmatched.

The chain recombines TRBV7-2 with TRBJ2-7; possible D gene TRBD1, 6 bases. Trimming took off 1 base at V and 3 bases at J, with 16 bases between the two ends. The germline V gene encodes CDR1 SGHTA and CDR2 FQGNSA. This CDR3 has 16 residues. This chain's CDR3 is CASSLDRDIVIYEQYF. The CDR3 nucleotides are TGTGCCAGCAGCTTAGACCGGGACATCGTAATCTACGAGCAGTACTTC.

The chain couples TRBV11-2 to TRBJ1-2, with 9 bases that match TRBD1. V gave up 3 bases and J gave up 7 bases; unmatched junction bases: 3. Germline CDR1 SGHAT, CDR2 FQNNGV. The CDR3 has 13 amino acids. CDR3 nucleotides: TGTGCCAGCAGCTTTAACAGGGGGCTTGGCTACACCTTC. Translating it yields CASSFNRGLGYTF.

The chain couples TRBV6-5 to TRBJ2-5, with 11 bases lining up with TRBD2. Trimming cost V 7 bases and J 2 bases; bases outside gene matches: 3. CDR1 and CDR2 (germline): MNHEY, SVGAGI. There are 14 residues in the CDR3. CDR3 DNA sequence: TGTGCCAGCACTACTAGCGGGGGTCAAGAGACCCAGTACTTC. Residues: CASTTSGGQETQYF.

V is TRBV7-8 and J is TRBJ2-5; 7 nucleotides agree with TRBD2. The ends lost 3 bases at V and 9 bases at J; junction bases unmatched: 10. The CDR3 length is 14 residues. Per the germline V gene, CDR1 is SGHVS and CDR2 is FQNEAQ. CDR3 residues: CASSFKAVRGAQYF. CDR3 DNA sequence: TGTGCCAGCAGCTTCAAGGCGGTCCGGGGGGCCCAGTACTTC.

The V gene is TRBV5-1, the J gene TRBJ2-7; D is undetermined. CDR1 is SGHRS, CDR2 YFSETQ, per germline. Trimming took off 3 bases at V and 5 bases at J, with 12 bases between the two ends. CDR3 size: 13 residues. The CDR3 region has the DNA TGCGCCAGCAGCTACCTAGTGCGGAACGAGCAGTACTTC. Encoded protein: CASSYLVRNEQYF. The whole variable domain, remainder taken from reference TRBV5-1 and TRBJ2-7, is KAGVTQTPRYLIKTRGQQVTLSCSPISGHRSVSWYQQTPGQGLQFLFEYFSETQRNKGNFPGRFSGRQFSNSRSEMNVSTLELGDSALYLCASSYLVRNEQYFGPGTRLTVT.